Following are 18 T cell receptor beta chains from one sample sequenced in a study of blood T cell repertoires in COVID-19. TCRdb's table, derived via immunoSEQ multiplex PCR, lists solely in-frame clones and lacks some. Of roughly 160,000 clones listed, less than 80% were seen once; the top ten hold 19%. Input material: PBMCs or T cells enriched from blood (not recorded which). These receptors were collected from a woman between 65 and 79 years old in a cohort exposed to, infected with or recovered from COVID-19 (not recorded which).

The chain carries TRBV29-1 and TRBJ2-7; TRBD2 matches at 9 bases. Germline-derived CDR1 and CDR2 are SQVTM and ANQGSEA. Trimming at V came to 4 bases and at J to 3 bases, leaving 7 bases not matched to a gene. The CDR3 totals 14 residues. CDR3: CSVVVREGGYEQYF. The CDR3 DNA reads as TGCAGCGTTGTCGTGCGGGAGGGAGGCTACGAGCAGTACTTC.

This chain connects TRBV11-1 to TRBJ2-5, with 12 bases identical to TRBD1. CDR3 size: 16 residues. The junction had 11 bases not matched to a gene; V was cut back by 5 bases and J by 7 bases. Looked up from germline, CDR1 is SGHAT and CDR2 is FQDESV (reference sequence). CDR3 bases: TGTGCCAGCAGCCAGCCCCGGGACAGGGGGCGTGGGACCCAGTACTTC. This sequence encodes CASSQPRDRGRGTQYF.

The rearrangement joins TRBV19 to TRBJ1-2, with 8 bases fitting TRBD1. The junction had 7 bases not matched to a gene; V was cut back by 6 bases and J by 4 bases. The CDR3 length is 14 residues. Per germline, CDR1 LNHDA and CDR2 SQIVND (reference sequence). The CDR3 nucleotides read TGTGCCAGTAGACCAACAGGGGGGGGCTATGGCTACACCTTC. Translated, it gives CASRPTGGGYGYTF. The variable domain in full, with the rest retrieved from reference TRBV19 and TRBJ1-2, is DGGITQSPKYLFRKEGQNVTLSCEQNLNHDAMYWYRQDPGQGLRLIYYSQIVNDFQKGDIAEGYSVSREKKESFPLTVTSAQKNPTAFYLCASRPTGGGYGYTFGSGTRLTVV.

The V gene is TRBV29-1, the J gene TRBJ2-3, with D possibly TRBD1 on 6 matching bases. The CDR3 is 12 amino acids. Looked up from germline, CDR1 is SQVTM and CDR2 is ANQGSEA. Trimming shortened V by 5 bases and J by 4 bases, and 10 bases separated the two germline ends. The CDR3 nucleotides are TGCAGCGTTACAGAGGGGGCAGATACGCAGTATTTT. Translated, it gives CSVTEGADTQYF.

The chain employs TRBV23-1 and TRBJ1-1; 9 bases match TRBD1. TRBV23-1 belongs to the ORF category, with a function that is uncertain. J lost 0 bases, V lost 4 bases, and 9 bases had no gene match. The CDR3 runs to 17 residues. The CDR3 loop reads CASSLPGQGRLNTEAFF. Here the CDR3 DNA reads TGCGCCAGCAGTCTTCCGGGACAGGGCCGCCTGAACACTGAAGCTTTCTTT.

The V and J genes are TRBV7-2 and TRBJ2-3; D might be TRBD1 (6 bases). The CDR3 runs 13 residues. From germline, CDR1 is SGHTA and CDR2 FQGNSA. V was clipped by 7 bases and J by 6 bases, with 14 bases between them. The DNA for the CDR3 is TGTGCCAGCAACCGTGGGGGCGGGGATACGCAGTATTTT. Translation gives CASNRGGGDTQYF. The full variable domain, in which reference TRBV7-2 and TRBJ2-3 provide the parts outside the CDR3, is GAGVSQSPSNKVTEKGKDVELRCDPISGHTALYWYRQSLGQGLEFLIYFQGNSAPDKSGLPSDRFSAERTGGSVSTLTIQRTQQEDSAVYLCASNRGGGDTQYFGPGTRLTVL.

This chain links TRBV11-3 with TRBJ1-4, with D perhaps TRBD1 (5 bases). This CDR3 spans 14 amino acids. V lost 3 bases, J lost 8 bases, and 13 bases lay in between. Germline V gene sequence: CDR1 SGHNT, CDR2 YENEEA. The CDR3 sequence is CASSFRGPQEKLFF. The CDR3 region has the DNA TGTGCCAGCAGCTTTAGGGGCCCGCAGGAAAAACTGTTTTTT.

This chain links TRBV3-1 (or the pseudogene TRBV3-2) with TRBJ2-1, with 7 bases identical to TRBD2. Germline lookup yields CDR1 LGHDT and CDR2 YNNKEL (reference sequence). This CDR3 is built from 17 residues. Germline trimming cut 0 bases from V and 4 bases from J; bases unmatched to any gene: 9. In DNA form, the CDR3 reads TGTGCCAGCAGCCAAGATCTAGGAGCGGGACTATACAATGAGCAGTTCTTC. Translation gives CASSQDLGAGLYNEQFF.

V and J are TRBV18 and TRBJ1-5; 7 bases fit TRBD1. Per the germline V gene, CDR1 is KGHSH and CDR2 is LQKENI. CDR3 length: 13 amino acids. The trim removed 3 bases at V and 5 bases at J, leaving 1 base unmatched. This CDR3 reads CASSPGQDQPQHF. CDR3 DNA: TGTGCCAGCTCACCCGGACAGGATCAGCCCCAGCATTTT. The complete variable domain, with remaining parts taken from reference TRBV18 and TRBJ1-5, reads NAGVMQNPRHLVRRRGQEARLRCSPMKGHSHVYWYRQLPEEGLKFMVYLQKENIIDESGMPKERFSAEFPKEGPSILRIQQVVRGDSAAYFCASSPGQDQPQHFGDGTRLSIL.

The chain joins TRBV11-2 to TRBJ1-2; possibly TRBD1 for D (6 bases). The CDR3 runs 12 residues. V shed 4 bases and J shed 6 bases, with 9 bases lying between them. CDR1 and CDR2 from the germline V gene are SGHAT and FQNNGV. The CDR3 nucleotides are TGTGCCAGCAGCTGGGCAGGGGATGGCTACACCTTC. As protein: CASSWAGDGYTF.

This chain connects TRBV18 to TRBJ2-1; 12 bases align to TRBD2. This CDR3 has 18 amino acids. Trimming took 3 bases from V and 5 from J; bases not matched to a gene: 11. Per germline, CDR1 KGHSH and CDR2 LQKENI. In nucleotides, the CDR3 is TGTGCCAGCTCACCGGGTCTAGCGGGAGGGGACAGAAACAATGAGCAGTTCTTC. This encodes CASSPGLAGGDRNNEQFF.

CDR3 DNA sequence: TGTGCCAGCAGTCGGCGGAATTCCTACGAGCAGTACTTC. Translated: CASSRRNSYEQYF. The V gene is TRBV27, the J gene TRBJ2-7; D not certain. Trimming stripped 5 bases from V and 1 base from J, with 9 bases between. Germline CDR1 is MNHEY and CDR2 is SMNVEV (reference sequence). The CDR3 totals 13 residues.

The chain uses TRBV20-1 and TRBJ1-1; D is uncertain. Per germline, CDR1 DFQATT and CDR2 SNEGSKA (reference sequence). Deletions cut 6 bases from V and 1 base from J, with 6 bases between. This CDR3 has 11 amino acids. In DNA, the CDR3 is TGCAGTGCCTTAAAGAACACTGAAGCTTTCTTT. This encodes CSALKNTEAFF.

In DNA form, the CDR3 reads TGTGCCAGCAGCGGACTAGCGCGCGAGGAGCTGTTTTTT. Protein: CASSGLAREELFF. V usage is TRBV12-3 or TRBV12-4 and J usage is TRBJ2-2; TRBD2 matches 9 bases. With 6 bases clipped from V and 10 bases from J, the junction kept 6 bases outside the gene matches. CDR3 size: 13 residues.

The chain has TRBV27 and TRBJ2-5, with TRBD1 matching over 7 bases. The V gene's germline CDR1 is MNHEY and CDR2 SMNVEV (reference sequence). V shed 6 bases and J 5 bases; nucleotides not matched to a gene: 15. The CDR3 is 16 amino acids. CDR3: CASRPWAGGIEETQYF. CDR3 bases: TGTGCCAGCAGGCCTTGGGCAGGGGGAATTGAGGAGACCCAGTACTTC.

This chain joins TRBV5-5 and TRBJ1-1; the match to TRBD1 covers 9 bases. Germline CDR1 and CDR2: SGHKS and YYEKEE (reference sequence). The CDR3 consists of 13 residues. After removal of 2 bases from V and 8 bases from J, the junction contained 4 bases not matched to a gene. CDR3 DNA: TGTGCCAGCAGCTTAACAGGGGGCCTCGAAGCTTTCTTT. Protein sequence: CASSLTGGLEAFF.

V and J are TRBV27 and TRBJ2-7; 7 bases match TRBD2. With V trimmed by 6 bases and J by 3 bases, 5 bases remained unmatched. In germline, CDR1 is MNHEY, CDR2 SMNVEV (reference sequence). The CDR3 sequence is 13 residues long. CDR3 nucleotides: TGTGCCAGCAGGGGGACTAACCTCTACGAGCAGTACTTC. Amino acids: CASRGTNLYEQYF.

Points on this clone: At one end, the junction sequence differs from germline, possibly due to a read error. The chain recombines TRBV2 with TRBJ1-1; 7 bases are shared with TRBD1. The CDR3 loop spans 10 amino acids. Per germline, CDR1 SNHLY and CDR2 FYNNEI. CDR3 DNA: TGTGCCAGCAGCAGATTACAGGGGAACTTT. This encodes CASSRLQGNF.